The source of this TCR beta chain is a study of blood T cells in healthy people across ages. Using a J-beta primer mix together with a sample-barcoded 5' primer, a second PCR was run for roughly 7 to 12 cycles. TCRdb independently ran MiXCR on the 5' RACE reads; one entry per CDR3 protein. The sample has hundreds of thousands of distinct CDR3 sequences, over 20% seen once. This CDR3 has 13 amino acids. V lost 3 bases, J lost 7 bases, and 5 bases stayed unmatched. V is TRBV12-3 or TRBV12-4 and J is TRBJ2-7; 8 bases agree with TRBD2. Sequenced: blood. The sequence derives from an older man in good health. The CDR3: CASSFHPSGEQYF. The CDR3 DNA sequence: TGTGCCAGCAGTTTTCACCCTAGCGGGGAGCAGTACTTC.